These 5 T cell receptor beta chains were all obtained from the same sample, sequenced in a study of cytomegalovirus exposure and HLA in healthy donors. TCRdb's copy holds only in-frame clones and misses some; the assay was immunoSEQ multiplex PCR. The sample gives 150,000 to 200,000 clones, 85% of which show up once; about 17% is in the top ten. The sequenced material came from PBMCs. The receptors originated from a man aged 18 to 29 in good health and CMV-seropositive.

V is TRBV28 and J is TRBJ2-7; weak D call: TRBD1 (7 bases). Germline V lookup: CDR1 MDHEN, CDR2 SYDVKM. The CDR3 totals 14 residues. Trimming stripped 5 bases from V and 6 bases from J, with 17 bases between. The CDR3 sequence is CASSLPGGSREQYF. CDR3 DNA: TGTGCCAGCAGTCTGCCAGGGGGGTCCCGCGAGCAGTACTTC.

The V gene is TRBV5-6, the J gene TRBJ1-3, with no clear D. V lost 4 bases and J 2 bases, leaving 7 bases between the germline ends. Germline CDR1 and CDR2: SGHDT and YYEEEE. This CDR3 contains 13 residues. CDR3 coding DNA: TGTGCCAGCAGCGTCCTCGCTGGAAACACCATATATTTT. Protein: CASSVLAGNTIYF.

This chain's CDR3 is CSVVRDTEAFF. The CDR3, as DNA: TGCAGCGTTGTGAGGGACACTGAAGCTTTCTTT. The chain combines TRBV29-1 with TRBJ1-1, with D hard to call. CDR1 and CDR2 (germline): SQVTM, ANQGSEA. The V gene lost 4 bases and the J gene lost 3 bases, with 6 bases spanning the gap. The CDR3 is 11 residues long.

This sequence joins TRBV5-1 and TRBJ1-2; TRBD1 agrees at 7 bases. This CDR3 spans 13 amino acids. The germline V gene encodes CDR1 SGHRS and CDR2 YFSETQ. V lost 0 bases to trimming and J lost 4 bases; unmatched junction nucleotides: 0. In DNA, the CDR3 is TGCGCCAGCAGCTTGGGGACAGGCTATGGCTACACCTTC. Translating gives CASSLGTGYGYTF.

The rearrangement links TRBV5-1 to TRBJ2-1, with 9 bases identical to TRBD2. Losses at the gene ends were 4 bases for V and 2 bases for J; bases not matched to a gene: 10. Germline loops: CDR1 SGHRS, CDR2 YFSETQ. This CDR3 is 17 amino acids long. In nucleotides, the CDR3 is TGCGCCAGCAGCCCCCGGGCTAGCGGGGCCGCCTACAATGAGCAGTTCTTC. It encodes CASSPRASGAAYNEQFF. The entire variable domain, with the rest obtained from reference TRBV5-1 and TRBJ2-1, is as follows: KAGVTQTPRYLIKTRGQQVTLSCSPISGHRSVSWYQQTPGQGLQFLFEYFSETQRNKGNFPGRFSGRQFSNSRSEMNVSTLELGDSALYLCASSPRASGAAYNEQFFGPGTRLTVL.